The text below deals with one T cell receptor beta chain. This record comes from a study of blood T cell repertoires in COVID-19. Study at large: T cells, B-cell-depleted T cells, or PBMCs provided the cDNA or gDNA that served as material.

Sequencing was performed with immunoSEQ multiplex PCR; in TCRdb, only in-frame clones are kept and a portion is missing. This sample has under 45,000 clones, with roughly four fifths found just once. Germline lookup yields CDR1 LNHDA and CDR2 SQIVND (reference sequence). J was trimmed by 4 bases and V by 4 bases; bases with no gene match: 1. The CDR3 has 14 residues. V is TRBV19 and J is TRBJ2-2, with 9 nucleotides matching TRBD1. Sequences were obtained from peripheral blood. The sequence was obtained from a human donor with acute or convalescent COVID-19. The donor label of this sample is uncertain. In nucleotides, the CDR3 is TGTGCCAGTAGTAGGGACAGGGCCACCGGGGAGCTGTTTTTT. The encoded protein is CASSRDRATGELFF.